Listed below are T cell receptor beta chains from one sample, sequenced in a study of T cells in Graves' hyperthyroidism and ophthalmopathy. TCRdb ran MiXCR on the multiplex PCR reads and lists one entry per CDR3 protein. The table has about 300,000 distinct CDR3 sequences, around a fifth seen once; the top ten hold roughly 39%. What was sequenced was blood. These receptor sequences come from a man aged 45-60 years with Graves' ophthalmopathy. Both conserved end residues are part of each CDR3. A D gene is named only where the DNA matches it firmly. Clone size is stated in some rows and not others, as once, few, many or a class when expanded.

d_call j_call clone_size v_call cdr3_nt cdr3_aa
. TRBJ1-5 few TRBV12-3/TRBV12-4 TGTGCCAGCAGTCCTATGAGCAATCAGCCCCAGCATTTT CASSPMSNQPQHF
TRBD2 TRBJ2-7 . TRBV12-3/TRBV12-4 TGTGCCAGCAGTTCCAGCGGGAGAGATCACTACGAGCAGTACTTC CASSSSGRDHYEQYF
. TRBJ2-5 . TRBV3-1 TGTGCCAGCAGCCCTACGGGTCATCATACGGAGACCCAGTACTTC CASSPTGHHTETQYF
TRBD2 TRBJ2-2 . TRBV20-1 TGCAGTGCTAGAAGGACTAGCGGGAGCCCGAACACCGGGGAGCTGTTTTTT CSARRTSGSPNTGELFF
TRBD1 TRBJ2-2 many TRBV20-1 TGCAGTGCTCAGGGACAGGGTGGGACCGGGGAGCTGTTTTTT CSAQGQGGTGELFF
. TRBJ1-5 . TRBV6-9 TGTGCCAGCAGTTCCATCTTCAGAGAGCCCCAGCATTTT CASSSIFREPQHF
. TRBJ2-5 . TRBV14 TGTGCCAGCAGCCAAGATGGCCCCTCTTTGGGAGAGACCCAGTACTTC CASSQDGPSLGETQYF
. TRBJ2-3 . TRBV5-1 TGCGCCAGCAGCTTAGTAGGGCAGGTGGGGACAGATACGCAGTATTTT CASSLVGQVGTDTQYF
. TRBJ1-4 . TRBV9 TGTGCCAGCAGCGTAGCGTCAGGGTATAATGAAAAACTGTTTTTT CASSVASGYNEKLFF
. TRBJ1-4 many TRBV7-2 TGTGCCAGCAGCTTCTCTGGAGAGGGTAAAAAACTGTTTTTT CASSFSGEGKKLFF
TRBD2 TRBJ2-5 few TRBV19 TGTGCCAGTACCGTGGGACTAGCGGGAGAAGAGACCCAGTACTTC CASTVGLAGEETQYF
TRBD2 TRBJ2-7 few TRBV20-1 TGCAGTGCTGCAGGGACTAGCGGGAGGGCCTACGAGCAGTACTTC CSAAGTSGRAYEQYF
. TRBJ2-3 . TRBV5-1 TGCGCCAGCAGCTTGGAGGGCGGGCCAGGATATACGCAGTATTTT CASSLEGGPGYTQYF
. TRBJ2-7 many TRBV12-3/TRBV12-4 TGTGCCAGCGGTCAGGGGGGAATATCCTACGAGCAGTACTTC CASGQGGISYEQYF
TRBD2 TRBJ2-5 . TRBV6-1 TGTGCCAGCTCCCCCCCCGGGACGGCTAGCGGGAAGTGGGAGACCCAGTACTTC CASSPPGTASGKWETQYF
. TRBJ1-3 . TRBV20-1 TGCAGTGCCTACGGGAACTCTGGAAACACCATATATTTT CSAYGNSGNTIYF
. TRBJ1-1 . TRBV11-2 TGTCCCAGCAGCCAAGAGAGGGAGAGGACTGAAGCTTTCTTT CPSSQERERTEAFF
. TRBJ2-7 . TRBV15 TGTGCCACCAGCAGAGCCACAGGGAGGGCCTACGAGCAGTACTTC CATSRATGRAYEQYF
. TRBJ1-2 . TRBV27 TGTGCCAGCAGTTCTGCGGGCGACCTCCCGGATGGCTACACCTTC CASSSAGDLPDGYTF
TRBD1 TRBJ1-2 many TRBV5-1 TGCGCCAGCAGCTTGAGGGACAGAGATGGCTACACCTTC CASSLRDRDGYTF
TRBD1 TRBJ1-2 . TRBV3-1 TGTGCCAGCAGCCCCAGGGGGTATGGCTACACCTTC CASSPRGYGYTF
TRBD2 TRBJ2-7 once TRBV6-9 TGTGCCAGCAGTTACGGAAGGGGACTAGTCCACGAGCAGTACTTC CASSYGRGLVHEQYF
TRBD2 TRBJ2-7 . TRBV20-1 TGCAGTGCACCCCGCTCTGCGGGGGGGGACCACGAGCAGTACTTC CSAPRSAGGDHEQYF
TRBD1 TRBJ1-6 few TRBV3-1 TGTGCCAGCAGCCCCCCGACAGGGGCAAATTCACCCCTCCACTTT CASSPPTGANSPLHF
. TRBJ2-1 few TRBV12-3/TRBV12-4 TGTGCCAGCAGTCTGTCTCACAGGAGTCTCTACAATGAGCAGTTCTTC CASSLSHRSLYNEQFF
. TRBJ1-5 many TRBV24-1 TGTGCCACCAGTGATCGGGGTGGGGGGAGCAATCAGCCCCAGCATTTT CATSDRGGGSNQPQHF
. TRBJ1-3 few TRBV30 TGTGCCTGGAGCCCCACCCCGGACACCATATATTTT CAWSPTPDTIYF
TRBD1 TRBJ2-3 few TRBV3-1 TGTGCCAGCAGCCAAGGGACAGGGTATCCAGATACGCAGTATTTT CASSQGTGYPDTQYF
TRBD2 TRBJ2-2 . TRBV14 TGTGCCAGCAGCCAAGCCGGGAGGGCCGTCGGGGAGCTGTTTTTT CASSQAGRAVGELFF
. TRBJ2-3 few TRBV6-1 TGTGCCAACAGACCGGACTCATATGGCACAGATACGCAGTATTTT CANRPDSYGTDTQYF
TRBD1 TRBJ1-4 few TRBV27 TGTGCCAGCAGTTTAACAGGGGGTCAGGAAAAACTGTTTTTT CASSLTGGQEKLFF
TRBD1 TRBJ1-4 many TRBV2 TGTGCCAGCAGAGCCGACAGGGGAGGTAATGAAAAACTGTTTTTT CASRADRGGNEKLFF
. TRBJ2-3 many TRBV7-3 TGTGCCAGCAGCTTACCCGGACTTGCGGATACGCAGTATTTT CASSLPGLADTQYF
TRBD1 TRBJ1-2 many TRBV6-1 TGTGCCAGCAGTGAGTGGACAGGGTTCGGCTACACCTTC CASSEWTGFGYTF
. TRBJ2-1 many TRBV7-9 TGTGCCAGCAGCTCCCCGGGGGTTTACAATGAGCAGTTCTTC CASSSPGVYNEQFF
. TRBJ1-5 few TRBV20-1 TGCAGTGCTAGAGTCGGCCCGGCCCAGCATTTT CSARVGPAQHF
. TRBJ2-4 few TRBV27 TGTGCCAGCAGCTCCTCCAGGCAGGGAATATCATATGAGGCCAAAAACATTCAGTACTTC CASSSSRQGISYEAKNIQYF
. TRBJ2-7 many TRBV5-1 TGCGCCAGCGGGGCCACAAACTACGAGCAGTACTTC CASGATNYEQYF
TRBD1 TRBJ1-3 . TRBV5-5 TGTGCCAGCAGCCCGGGGGACAGGTTAAGGAACACCATATATTTT CASSPGDRLRNTIYF
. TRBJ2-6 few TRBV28 TGTGCCAGCAGTTCTCTTGAAGGGTTAAAGAGGTCTGGGGCCAACGTCCTGACTTTC CASSSLEGLKRSGANVLTF
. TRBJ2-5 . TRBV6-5 TGTGCCAGCAGTTACAGCCAGTTAAGAGAGACCCAGTACTTC CASSYSQLRETQYF
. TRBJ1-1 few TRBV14 TGTGCCAGCAGCCAAGAACACGGCCCAAACACTGAAGCTTTCTTT CASSQEHGPNTEAFF
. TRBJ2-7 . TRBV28 TGTGCCAACAGTTTGGGAGTTTCCTACGAGCAGTACTTC CANSLGVSYEQYF
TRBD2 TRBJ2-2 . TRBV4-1 TGCGCCAGCAGCCCTTTCCCGGGGCGGGAGGGCGTCGCCGGGGAGCTGTCTTTT CASSPFPGREGVAGELSF
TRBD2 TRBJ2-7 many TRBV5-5 TGTGCCAGCAGCTTGGGGGCTAGCGGTTCCTACGAGCAGTACTTC CASSLGASGSYEQYF
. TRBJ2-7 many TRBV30 TGTGCCTGGAGTGTGGGCCACGAGCAGTACTTC CAWSVGHEQYF
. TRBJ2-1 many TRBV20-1 TGCAGTGCTCCTAGGACTACCCACAATGAGCAGTTCTTC CSAPRTTHNEQFF
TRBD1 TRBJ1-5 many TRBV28 TGTGCCAGCAGTTACTTCGGGTGGACAGGGGGCGCGAGCAATCAGCCCCAGCATTTT CASSYFGWTGGASNQPQHF